The clone carrying this TCR beta chain has just a few counts. No antigen is known for it. RNA transcripts gave rise to amplified TCR beta CDR3 regions. HTBI primers were employed in a first-round RT-PCR of the TCR CDR3. A single record per CDR3 protein comes from TCRdb applying MiXCR to the multiplex PCR reads. In the table there are about half a million distinct CDR3 sequences, 24% of which are singletons. The data were obtained in a study of T cells in Graves' hyperthyroidism and ophthalmopathy. Overall study: Peripheral blood collection took place at initial diagnosis, before any treatment.

The study included ophthalmopathy patients with Clinical Activity Score at least 3, NOSPECS grade at least 4 and duration under 3 months. Fresh peripheral blood, roughly 9.8 ml of it, supplied the PBMCs. Study-level points and caveats: Among clonotypes expanded in thyroid above 0.001, most were also found in blood.

Sequencing was carried out using blood. This receptor was identified in a woman aged 25-40 years with Graves' ophthalmopathy.

The CDR3 region has the DNA TGTGCCAGCAGTCCATCGTACAGGGACGAGCAGTACTTC. It translates to CASSPSYRDEQYF. This chain links TRBV28 with TRBJ2-7; tentatively, D is TRBD1 (6 bases). The CDR3 length is 13 residues. Trimming removed 5 bases from V and 5 bases from J, with 13 bases in between. The germline V gene encodes CDR1 MDHEN and CDR2 SYDVKM.